The 5 T cell receptor beta chains in this list originate from one sample, sequenced in a study of blood T cell repertoires in COVID-19. The table came from immunoSEQ multiplex PCR; TCRdb's copy has only in-frame clones and leaves some out. Of approximately 150,000 clones in the sample, approximately 83% were seen once. Sequencing was carried out using peripheral blood. The receptor set was obtained from a man aged 65 to 85 who had recovered from COVID-19.

This clone has only a few counts. The genes are TRBV5-6 and TRBJ1-3; tentative D call: TRBD1 (5 bases). The CDR3 is 16 residues long. The germline V gene has CDR1 SGHDT and CDR2 YYEEEE. The V end lost 4 bases, the J end lost 0 bases, and 14 bases lay between the germline ends. CDR3: CASSQGSLSSGNTIYF. The CDR3 nucleotides read TGTGCCAGCAGCCAGGGTTCCCTGAGCTCTGGAAACACCATATATTTT.

This clone was picked up a small number of times. V is TRBV15 and J is TRBJ1-2; 9 bases fit TRBD1. CDR3 length: 18 amino acids. V dropped 0 bases and J dropped 3; count of bases not matched to a gene: 11. CDR1 LNHNV and CDR2 YYDKDF come from the germline V gene (reference sequence). CDR3 in DNA: TGTGCCACCAGCAGAGATATAGATCCTCGGGACAGGGACTATGGCTACACCTTC. It codes for CATSRDIDPRDRDYGYTF.

CDR3 DNA sequence: TGTGCCACCAGCAAAGGACAGACGTACCACGAGCAGTACTTC. This gives the protein CATSKGQTYHEQYF. The genes are TRBV15 and TRBJ2-7; D perhaps matches TRBD1 (6 bases). This CDR3 contains 14 residues. The V gene lost 4 bases and the J gene lost 5 bases, with 15 bases spanning the gap. Per germline, CDR1 LNHNV and CDR2 YYDKDF (reference sequence). Using reference TRBV15 and TRBJ2-7 for the parts outside the CDR3, the full variable domain is DAMVIQNPRYQVTQFGKPVTLSCSQTLNHNVMYWYQQKSSQAPKLLFHYYDKDFNNEADTPDNFQSRRPNTSFCFLDIRSPGLGDTAMYLCATSKGQTYHEQYFGPGTRLTVT.

J is TRBJ2-3 and V is TRBV29-1; 10 positions agree with TRBD1. CDR1 and CDR2 (germline): SQVTM, ANQGSEA. The CDR3 covers 14 residues. With 5 bases clipped from V and 2 bases from J, the junction kept 4 bases outside the gene matches. DNA for the CDR3: TGCAGCGTTAGGACAGGGGGAAACACAGATACGCAGTATTTT. It codes for CSVRTGGNTDTQYF.

The chain employs TRBV30 and TRBJ2-5; D ambiguous. This CDR3 is 12 amino acids long. The germline V and J ends were trimmed by 3 bases and 0 bases, with 5 bases remaining between them. Germline assignment: CDR1 GTSNPN and CDR2 SVGIG (reference sequence). CDR3: CAWSPNQETQYF. The CDR3, as DNA: TGTGCCTGGAGCCCCAACCAAGAGACCCAGTACTTC.